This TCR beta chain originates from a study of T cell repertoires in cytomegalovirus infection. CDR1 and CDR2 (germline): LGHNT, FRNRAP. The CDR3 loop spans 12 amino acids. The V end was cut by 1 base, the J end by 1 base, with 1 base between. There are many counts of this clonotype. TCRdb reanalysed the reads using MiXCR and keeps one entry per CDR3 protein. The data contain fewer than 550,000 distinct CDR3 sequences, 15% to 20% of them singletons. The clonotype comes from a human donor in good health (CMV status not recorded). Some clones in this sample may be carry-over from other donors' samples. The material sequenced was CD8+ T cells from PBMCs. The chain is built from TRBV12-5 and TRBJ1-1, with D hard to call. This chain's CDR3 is CASGLENTEAFF. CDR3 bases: TGTGCTAGTGGTTTGGAGAACACTGAAGCTTTCTTT.